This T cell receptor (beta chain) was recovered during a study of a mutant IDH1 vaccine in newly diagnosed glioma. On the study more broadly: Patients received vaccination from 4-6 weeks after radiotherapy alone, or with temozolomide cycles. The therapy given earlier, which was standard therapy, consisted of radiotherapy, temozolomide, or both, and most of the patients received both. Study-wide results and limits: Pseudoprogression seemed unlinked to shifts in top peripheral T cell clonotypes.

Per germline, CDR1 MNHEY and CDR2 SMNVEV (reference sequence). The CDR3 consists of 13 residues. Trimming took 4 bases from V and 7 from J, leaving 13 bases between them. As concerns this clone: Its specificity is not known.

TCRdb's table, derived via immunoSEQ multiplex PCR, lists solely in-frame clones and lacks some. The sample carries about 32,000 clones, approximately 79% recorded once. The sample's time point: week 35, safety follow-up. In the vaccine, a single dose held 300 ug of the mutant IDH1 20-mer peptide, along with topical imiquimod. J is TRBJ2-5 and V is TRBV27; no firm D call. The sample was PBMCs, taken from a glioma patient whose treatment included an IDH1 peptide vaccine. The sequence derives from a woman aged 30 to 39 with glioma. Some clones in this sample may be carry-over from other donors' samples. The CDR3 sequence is CASSYGRLGTQYF. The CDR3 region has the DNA TGTGCCAGCAGTTACGGCAGGTTAGGGACCCAGTACTTC.